The 31 T cell receptor beta chains in this list originate from one sample, sequenced in a study of T cells of healthy individuals. TCRdb reprocessed the 5' RACE reads via MiXCR and lists one record per CDR3 protein. The sample holds over 40,000 distinct CDR3 sequences, 3.5% to 5.5% seen once. These receptors were obtained from a human donor in good health.

This clonotype turned up a few times. The rearrangement uses TRBV9 and TRBJ2-7, with D uncertain. From germline, CDR1 is SGDLS and CDR2 YYNGEE. V lost 0 bases, J lost 2 bases, and 12 bases lay in between. CDR3 length: 15 amino acids. CDR3 amino acids: CASSVGSVNAYEQYF. The CDR3 DNA follows: TGTGCCAGCAGCGTAGGGTCAGTGAACGCCTACGAGCAGTACTTC.

This clonotype turned up a few times. The chain has TRBV23-1 and TRBJ1-2; D remains ambiguous. TRBV23-1 is recorded as an ORF, its role being uncertain. V was trimmed by 5 bases and J by 1 base, leaving 8 bases between them. The CDR3 sequence is 13 residues long. CDR3 DNA: TGCGCCAGCAGTACGCGGATTAACTATGGCTACACCTTC. Translated: CASSTRINYGYTF.

The chain links TRBV14 to TRBJ2-1, with D maybe TRBD2 (6 bases). The germline V gene encodes CDR1 SGHDN and CDR2 FVKESK. This CDR3 comprises 14 residues. The V gene lost 3 bases and the J gene lost 5 bases, with 11 bases spanning the gap. The CDR3 coding sequence is TGTGCCAGCAGCCATCTAGCGAGACACAATGAGCAGTTCTTC. This gives the protein CASSHLARHNEQFF.

This clonotype came up a few times. This rearrangement joins TRBV2 to TRBJ2-1; 7 nucleotides align to TRBD2. Germline values: CDR1 SNHLY, CDR2 FYNNEI. Germline trimming cut 0 bases from V and 15 bases from J; bases unmatched to any gene: 5. The CDR3 loop spans 12 amino acids. The CDR3 nucleotides read TGTGCCAGCAGTGAAGCGGCGGGACTACGGTTCTTC. It translates to CASSEAAGLRFF.

This clonotype was seen at least ten times. The chain joins TRBV5-5 to TRBJ2-1; TRBD1 agrees at 7 bases. Germline V gene sequence: CDR1 SGHKS, CDR2 YYEKEE (reference sequence). Trimming at V came to 3 bases and at J to 9 bases, leaving 9 bases not matched to a gene. The CDR3 loop spans 14 amino acids. CDR3 in DNA: TGTGCCAGCAGCTCTTTAGACAGGGAAGGTGAGCAGTTCTTC. Protein sequence: CASSSLDREGEQFF.

The V and J genes are TRBV18 and TRBJ2-1; perhaps TRBD2 as D (5 bases). Germline V gene sequence: CDR1 KGHSH, CDR2 LQKENI. The CDR3 runs 12 residues. Trimming shortened V by 4 bases and J by 9 bases, and 10 bases separated the two germline ends. As DNA, the CDR3 is TGTGCCAGCTCACGAACTAGAATTGAGCAGTTCTTC. This sequence encodes CASSRTRIEQFF.

J is TRBJ1-3 and V is TRBV2, with D uncertain. Germline V gene lookup returns CDR1 SNHLY and CDR2 FYNNEI. V dropped 6 bases and J dropped 4 bases, with 7 bases sitting between them. The CDR3 loop spans 12 amino acids. CDR3 loop: CASRPQGNTIYF. CDR3 nucleotides: TGTGCCAGCAGACCACAGGGAAACACCATATATTTT.

The chain uses TRBV19 and TRBJ1-2; D is possibly TRBD1 (6 bases). The V end was cut by 11 bases, the J end by 5 bases, with 18 bases between. Per germline, CDR1 LNHDA and CDR2 SQIVND (reference sequence). The CDR3 is made up of 13 amino acids. The CDR3 nucleotides are TGTGCCGGGAGCGAGACAGGCTCTTATGGCTACACCTTC. Protein product: CAGSETGSYGYTF.

This clonotype has a count of ten or more. The J gene is TRBJ2-2, the V gene TRBV5-1, with 8 nucleotides matching TRBD2. Looked up from germline, CDR1 is SGHRS and CDR2 is YFSETQ. The CDR3 loop spans 15 amino acids. The junction had 3 bases not matched to a gene; V was cut back by 4 bases and J by 1 base. The DNA for the CDR3 is TGCGCCAGCAGCGTAACTAGCGGGAACACCGGGGAGCTGTTTTTT. Translated, it gives CASSVTSGNTGELFF.

The CDR3 protein is CASSRHGLYEQYF. The CDR3 DNA reads TGTGCCAGCAGCCGCCACGGTCTCTACGAGCAGTACTTC. V gene TRBV14 combines with J gene TRBJ2-7, with no clear D. This CDR3 has 13 amino acids. With 4 bases removed from V and 3 bases from J, the gap between germline ends came to 10 bases. CDR1 is SGHDN, CDR2 FVKESK, per germline.

This clonotype was recorded many times. The V gene is TRBV14, the J gene TRBJ2-1, with 8 positions matching TRBD1. Germline trimming cut 4 bases from V and 9 bases from J; bases unmatched to any gene: 8. The CDR3 runs to 14 residues. Germline values: CDR1 SGHDN, CDR2 FVKESK. In DNA form, the CDR3 reads TGTGCCAGCAGCCCGCGACAGGGGTGGAGTGAGCAGTTCTTC. Amino acid sequence: CASSPRQGWSEQFF.

This clonotype was seen a handful of times. The chain carries TRBV5-1 and TRBJ1-1; TRBD1 matches at 9 bases. CDR3 size: 14 residues. Trimming cost V 7 bases and J 6 bases; bases outside gene matches: 10. CDR1 is SGHRS, CDR2 YFSETQ, per germline. The CDR3 region is CASWDRADLAEAFF. In DNA form, the CDR3 reads TGCGCCAGCTGGGACAGGGCGGATTTGGCTGAAGCTTTCTTT. Looking up the rest from reference TRBV5-1 and TRBJ1-1 gives the full variable domain: KAGVTQTPRYLIKTRGQQVTLSCSPISGHRSVSWYQQTPGQGLQFLFEYFSETQRNKGNFPGRFSGRQFSNSRSEMNVSTLELGDSALYLCASWDRADLAEAFFGQGTRLTVV.

In its sample, this clonotype was seen many times. V and J are TRBV6-4 and TRBJ2-3; D possibly corresponds to TRBD1 (6 bases). CDR3 size: 13 residues. The germline V gene encodes CDR1 MRHNA and CDR2 SNTAGT. V was cut by 4 bases and J by 2 bases, with 7 bases left in between. CDR3 sequence reads: CASSGTDTDTQYF. As DNA, the CDR3 is TGTGCCAGCAGTGGGACAGACACAGATACGCAGTATTTT.

This clonotype was counted only a few times. The CDR3: CASRWERNSPLHF. For the CDR3, the DNA is TGTGCCAGCAGGTGGGAGCGGAATTCACCCCTCCACTTT. The J gene is TRBJ1-6, the V gene TRBV6-1; no reliable D call. V lost 6 bases and J lost 7, with 10 bases in between. Germline values: CDR1 MNHNS, CDR2 SASEGT. This CDR3 is 13 amino acids long.

The sample holds many counts of this clonotype. The chain links TRBV6-5 to TRBJ1-6; D gene unclear. There are 14 residues in the CDR3. V dropped 4 bases and J dropped 6 bases, with 10 bases sitting between them. Germline values: CDR1 MNHEY, CDR2 SVGAGI. The CDR3 is CASSSWQLNSPLHF. DNA for the CDR3: TGTGCCAGCAGTTCGTGGCAGCTTAATTCACCCCTCCACTTT.

This clonotype has ten or more counts. V gene TRBV7-2 combines with J gene TRBJ2-1; a possible D gene is TRBD2 (6 bases). The CDR3 covers 17 residues. The germline gives CDR1 SGHTA, CDR2 FQGNSA. V lost 2 bases and J lost 6, with 20 bases in between. DNA for the CDR3: TGTGCCAGCAGCTTACGAACTAGCTCGCACTATTCCAATGAGCAGTTCTTC. It codes for CASSLRTSSHYSNEQFF.

This clonotype was observed many times. The chain recombines TRBV4-2 with TRBJ2-7; D is possibly TRBD2 (6 bases). V gave up 4 bases and J gave up 0 bases, with 19 bases separating them. Germline loops: CDR1 LGHNA, CDR2 YNFKEQ. The CDR3 spans 17 residues. The CDR3 DNA sequence: TGTGCCAGCAGCCCCCTACTTAGCCGGAGGGGCTCCTACGAGCAGTACTTC. Amino acid sequence: CASSPLLSRRGSYEQYF.

V usage is TRBV12-3 or TRBV12-4 and J usage is TRBJ1-1; a weak D match, TRBD1 (5 bases). CDR3 length equals 11 residues. V was trimmed by 11 bases and J by 4 bases, leaving 11 bases between them. Here the CDR3 DNA reads TGTGCCTCTCAGGGATTCACTGAAGCTTTCTTT. It encodes CASQGFTEAFF.

V gene TRBV10-3 combines with J gene TRBJ1-5; D gene ambiguous. The germline V gene encodes CDR1 ENHRY and CDR2 SYGVKD. The CDR3 runs to 13 residues. Trimming removed 4 bases at V and 7 bases at J, with 11 bases between. The DNA of the CDR3 is TGTGCCATCAGTGGGTCAGCCGAACAGCCCCAGCATTTT. This codes for CAISGSAEQPQHF.

The chain joins TRBV11-1 to TRBJ2-5; no reliable D call. This CDR3 is 16 amino acids long. Per the germline V gene, CDR1 is SGHAT and CDR2 is FQDESV (reference sequence). V lost 2 bases, J lost 0 bases, and 13 bases lay in between. CDR3 protein: CASSLKGLGYQETQYF. The CDR3, as DNA: TGTGCCAGCAGCTTAAAAGGTTTGGGCTACCAAGAGACCCAGTACTTC.

This clonotype appeared many times. This chain joins TRBV6-5 and TRBJ1-1; D is ambiguous. This CDR3 is built from 11 residues. CDR1 and CDR2 (germline): MNHEY, SVGAGI. Deletions cut 9 bases from V and 1 base from J, with 6 bases between. The CDR3 spells CASQENTEAFF. The CDR3 nucleotides read TGTGCCAGTCAGGAGAACACTGAAGCTTTCTTT.

The chain is built from TRBV7-2 and TRBJ1-6; D is unclear. The germline V and J ends were trimmed by 5 bases and 7 bases, with 9 bases remaining between them. The CDR3 covers 13 residues. The germline CDR1 and CDR2 sequences are SGHTA and FQGNSA. The CDR3 loop reads CASSPGPNSPLHF. CDR3 coding DNA: TGTGCCAGCAGCCCCGGTCCCAATTCACCCCTCCACTTT.

By sample fraction, this clonotype is medium-sized. The DNA for the CDR3 is TGTGCCAGCAGCCAGGGGGGCACTGAAGCTTTCTTT. Its protein is CASSQGGTEAFF. The rearrangement uses TRBV13 and TRBJ1-1, with 7 bases aligning to TRBD1. V was clipped by 5 bases and J by 4 bases; unmatched bases: 1. The CDR3 spans 12 residues. The germline gives CDR1 PRHDT, CDR2 FYEKMQ (reference sequence).

This clonotype showed up many times. This chain uses TRBV11-1 with TRBJ2-3, with D uncertain. This CDR3 region has 15 residues. Germline V gene lookup returns CDR1 SGHAT and CDR2 FQDESV (reference sequence). Trimming cost V 5 bases and J 0 bases, with 12 bases left between them. CDR3 DNA: TGTGCCAGCAGCAAAATTAGAACTAGCACAGATACGCAGTATTTT. Its translation: CASSKIRTSTDTQYF.

This clonotype has a count of ten or more. V is TRBV7-9 and J is TRBJ2-7; 10 bases are a match to TRBD2. The germline V gene encodes CDR1 SEHNR and CDR2 FQNEAQ (reference sequence). V lost 4 bases to trimming and J lost 3 bases; unmatched junction nucleotides: 9. The CDR3 is 16 amino acids. The CDR3 sequence: CASSSRGLAGDYEQYF. DNA of the CDR3: TGTGCCAGCAGCTCTCGAGGGCTAGCGGGGGACTACGAGCAGTACTTC. Full variable domain (missing parts from reference TRBV7-9 and TRBJ2-7): DTGVSQNPRHKITKRGQNVTFRCDPISEHNRLYWYRQTLGQGPEFLTYFQNEAQLEKSRLLSDRFSAERPKGSFSTLEIQRTEQGDSAMYLCASSSRGLAGDYEQYFGPGTRLTVT.

There are many counts of this clonotype. The genes are TRBV7-9 and TRBJ1-6; D call uncertain. The CDR3 sequence is 14 residues long. V was clipped by 6 bases and J by 0 bases, with 6 bases between them. The germline CDR1 and CDR2 sequences are SEHNR and FQNEAQ (reference sequence). The CDR3 DNA reads as TGTGCCAGCAGTGAGAGCTCCTATAATTCACCCCTCCACTTT. Its protein is CASSESSYNSPLHF.

This clonotype was counted only a few times. This chain joins TRBV12-3 or TRBV12-4 and TRBJ1-6; the match to TRBD1 covers 9 bases. The CDR3 extends over 14 amino acids. J was trimmed by 10 bases and V by 6 bases; bases with no gene match: 7. CDR3 amino acids: CASSQTGGESPLHF. The CDR3 DNA reads TGTGCCAGCAGCCAGACAGGGGGAGAATCACCCCTCCACTTT.

This clonotype was counted at least ten times. The chain links TRBV29-1 to TRBJ2-7; tentative D call: TRBD2 (6 bases). The germline V gene has CDR1 SQVTM and CDR2 ANQGSEA. Trimming pared 4 bases from V and 6 bases from J, leaving 16 bases between. The CDR3 is made up of 13 amino acids. The DNA for the CDR3 is TGCAGCGTTGGGACGGGGGTCCAGGTCGAGCAGTACTTC. This encodes CSVGTGVQVEQYF.

There are many counts of this clonotype. The genes are TRBV27 and TRBJ2-3, with D unclear. The CDR3 runs to 12 residues. V lost 5 bases and J 2 bases, leaving 5 bases between the germline ends. CDR1 is MNHEY, CDR2 SMNVEV, per germline (reference sequence). The CDR3 coding sequence is TGTGCCAGCAGTCGCTACACAGATACGCAGTATTTT. Its translation is CASSRYTDTQYF.

The chain employs TRBV5-1 and TRBJ2-5; D is unclear. The V end lost 5 bases, the J end lost 4 bases, and 12 bases lay between the germline ends. The germline V gene encodes CDR1 SGHRS and CDR2 YFSETQ. This CDR3 is built from 13 residues. The CDR3 region has the DNA TGCGCCAGCAGTATCGTTGATTCAGAGACCCAGTACTTC. This codes for CASSIVDSETQYF.

There are a few counts of this clonotype. The V gene is TRBV12-3 or TRBV12-4, the J gene TRBJ2-5; a possible D gene is TRBD2 (6 bases). The length of the CDR3 is 14 residues. Trimming shortened V by 3 bases and J by 1 base, and 9 bases separated the two germline ends. The CDR3 sequence is CASSFAGPQETQYF. The CDR3 coding sequence is TGTGCCAGCAGTTTTGCGGGACCCCAAGAGACCCAGTACTTC.